The rows below give T cell receptor beta chains drawn from one sample of a study of cytotoxic CD8 clonotypes in ibrutinib-treated CLL. The protocol was immunoSEQ multiplex PCR, while the TCRdb copy is restricted to in-frame clones and leaves out a portion. The profile shows tens of thousands of clones, 90% of them singletons. The starting material was PBMCs, obtained after 12 months of ibrutinib treatment. These receptors were obtained from a human donor with chronic lymphocytic leukemia. Each CDR3 is given with its conserved first and last residue. The D gene is left open where the match is weak. Only part of the rows carry a size: once, few, many, or a class if the clone is expanded.

TRBD1	TRBV5-1	NA	TRBJ1-1	CASSFVTGTTEAFF	TGCGCCAGCAGCTTTGTGACAGGGACCACTGAAGCTTTCTTT
TRBD1	TRBV19	NA	TRBJ2-7	CASKQGAPYEQYF	TGTGCCTCTAAGCAGGGGGCCCCCTACGAGCAGTACTTC
TRBD1	TRBV4-1	NA	TRBJ1-5	CASSQERQGYSNQPQHF	TGCGCCAGCAGCCAAGAAAGACAGGGATATAGCAATCAGCCCCAGCATTTT
TRBD1	TRBV6-5	NA	TRBJ1-4	CASSYGTGGDHPKLFF	TGTGCCAGCAGTTACGGGACAGGGGGCGATCATCCAAAACTGTTTTTT
TRBD1	TRBV27	NA	TRBJ2-4	CASSSPDRMNIQYF	TGTGCCAGCAGTTCTCCGGACAGGATGAACATTCAGTACTTC
NA	TRBV12-5	NA	TRBJ1-5	CASGSASGPSRGFQHF	TGTGCTAGTGGTTCCGCCTCCGGACCTAGCCGTGGGTTCCAGCATTTT
NA	TRBV30	NA	TRBJ1-1	CAWRKGRGTFDLMNTEAFF	TGTGCCTGGAGAAAGGGGAGGGGTACATTCGACCTCATGAACACTGAAGCTTTCTTT
NA	TRBV28	NA	TRBJ2-3	CASSPGTGSVHTQYF	TGTGCCAGCAGCCCTGGGACCGGGAGCGTCCATACGCAGTATTTT
NA	TRBV7-2	NA	TRBJ2-2	CASSRTGNTGELFF	TGTGCCAGCAGCCGAACGGGGAACACCGGGGAGCTGTTTTTT
NA	TRBV18	NA	TRBJ2-7	CASSPKSYEQYF	TGTGCCAGCTCACCGAAGTCGTACGAGCAGTACTTC
NA	TRBV6-5	few	TRBJ2-1	CASSYGRGGIDEQFF	TGTGCCAGCAGTTACGGCAGGGGAGGGATCGATGAGCAGTTCTTC
NA	TRBV9	NA	TRBJ1-2	CASSVAPGGVNYGYTF	TGTGCCAGCAGCGTAGCCCCCGGGGGCGTAAATTATGGCTACACCTTC
NA	TRBV5-4	NA	TRBJ1-5	CASSWVGTSNQPQHF	TGTGCCAGCAGCTGGGTTGGGACGAGCAATCAGCCCCAGCATTTT
TRBD1	TRBV19	NA	TRBJ2-6	CASATGTGSGANVLTF	TGTGCCAGTGCAACCGGGACAGGGTCGGGGGCCAACGTCCTGACTTTC
NA	TRBV6-1	NA	TRBJ1-1	CASSEAARGGITEAFF	TGTGCCAGCAGTGAAGCGGCCAGGGGTGGGATTACTGAAGCTTTCTTT
TRBD1	TRBV7-6	NA	TRBJ2-2	CASSSLVGTANTGELFF	TGTGCCAGCAGCAGCCTGGTAGGGACAGCAAACACCGGGGAGCTGTTTTTT
TRBD2	TRBV11-3	NA	TRBJ2-5	CASSFDGAGVGETQYF	TGTGCCAGCAGCTTTGATGGAGCGGGAGTAGGAGAGACCCAGTACTTC
NA	TRBV30	NA	TRBJ1-2	CAWSIWDYGYTF	TGTGCCTGGAGTATCTGGGACTATGGCTACACCTTC
TRBD2	TRBV7-2	NA	TRBJ2-7	CASRLAGESYEQYF	TGTGCCAGCAGACTAGCGGGAGAATCCTACGAGCAGTACTTC
TRBD1	TRBV19	NA	TRBJ1-5	CASSTTGGWRNQPQHF	TGTGCCAGTAGTACCACAGGGGGTTGGCGCAATCAGCCCCAGCATTTT
TRBD1	TRBV7-8	NA	TRBJ1-1	CASSSRDRLNTEAFF	TGTGCCAGCAGCTCAAGGGACAGGTTGAACACTGAAGCTTTCTTT
NA	TRBV6-5	NA	TRBJ1-6	CASSQKRGNSPLHF	TGTGCCAGCAGTCAAAAAAGGGGGAATTCACCCCTCCACTTT
NA	TRBV6-7	once	TRBJ1-2	CAGAFRDSRGYTF	TGTGCCGGAGCATTCCGGGACTCTCGAGGCTACACCTTC
NA	TRBV5-1	NA	TRBJ2-3	CASSSPSTDTQYF	TGCGCCAGCAGCTCCCCTAGCACAGATACGCAGTATTTT
NA	TRBV7-2	NA	TRBJ1-5	CASSRQGNQPQHF	TGTGCCAGCAGCCGACAGGGCAATCAGCCCCAGCATTTT